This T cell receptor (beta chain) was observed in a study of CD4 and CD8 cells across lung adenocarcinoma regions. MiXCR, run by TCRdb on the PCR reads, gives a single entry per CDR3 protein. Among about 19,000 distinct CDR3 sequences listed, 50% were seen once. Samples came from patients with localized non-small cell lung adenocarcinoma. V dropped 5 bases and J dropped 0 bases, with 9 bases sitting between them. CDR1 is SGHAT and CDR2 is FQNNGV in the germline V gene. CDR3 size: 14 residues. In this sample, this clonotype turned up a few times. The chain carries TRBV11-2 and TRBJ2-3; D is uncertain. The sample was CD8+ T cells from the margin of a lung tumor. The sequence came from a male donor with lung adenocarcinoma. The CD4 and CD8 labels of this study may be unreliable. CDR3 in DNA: TGTGCCAGCAGCCTCGGAGACAGCACAGATACGCAGTATTTT. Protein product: CASSLGDSTDTQYF.